These 15 T cell receptor beta chains were sequenced from one sample in a study of regulatory T cells in long-lasting Graves disease. The authors built TCR beta libraries using iRepertoire HTBI primers and Arm-PCR of CDR3 regions. TCRdb reanalysed the multiplex PCR reads using MiXCR and keeps one entry per CDR3 protein. The sample includes approximately 460,000 distinct CDR3 sequences, roughly 17% seen only once; the top ten take roughly a tenth. This sample's time point: newly diagnosed GD, antithyroid drugs for less than 3 months. The TCR library was prepared using RNA isolated from PBMCs. These sequences were also reported in another study, on T cells in Graves' hyperthyroidism and ophthalmopathy.

Sequencing used peripheral blood mononuclear cells (PBMCs), obtained at new diagnosis, from a patient treated with antithyroid drugs. Every receptor here comes from a woman aged 30 to 39 with Graves disease.

This clonotype has at least ten counts. The chain is built from TRBV6-1 and TRBJ2-7; D is ambiguous. In germline, CDR1 is MNHNS, CDR2 SASEGT. This CDR3 comprises 13 residues. V was shortened by 7 bases and J by 4 bases, with 14 bases between the two germline ends. CDR3 sequence reads: CASTPSLGYEQYF. The CDR3 DNA follows: TGTGCCAGCACCCCTTCTCTTGGGTACGAGCAGTACTTC.

CDR3 in amino acids: CASSLEYGRNYGYTF. DNA for the CDR3: TGTGCCAGCAGTTTAGAATATGGACGGAACTATGGCTACACCTTC. The rearrangement uses TRBV27 and TRBJ1-2; D remains ambiguous. Germline V gene sequence: CDR1 MNHEY, CDR2 SMNVEV (reference sequence). Trimming stripped 2 bases from V and 2 bases from J, with 12 bases between. This CDR3 region has 15 residues.

On this clonotype: A far larger clone is one nucleotide away, so this likely arose from a read error. The V and J genes are TRBV7-8 and TRBJ2-7, with TRBD2 identical over 8 bases. V shed 1 base, J shed 9 bases, and the junction held 5 bases outside the gene matches. The CDR3 is 13 residues long. Per germline, CDR1 SGHVS and CDR2 FQNEAQ. In DNA, the CDR3 is TGTGCCAGCAGCTTAGGTGGAGGGACTAGGCAGTACTTC. Its protein is CASSLGGGTRQYF. Based on the CDR3 plus reference TRBV7-8 and TRBJ2-7, the full variable domain is GAGVSQSPRYKVAKRGQDVALRCDPISGHVSLFWYQQALGQGPEFLTYFQNEAQLDKSGLPSDRFFAERPEGSVSTLKIQRTQQEDSAVYLCASSLGGGTRQYFGPGTRLTVT.

The chain is built from TRBV6-5 and TRBJ1-1; no reliable D call. Deletions cut 0 bases from V and 0 bases from J, with 8 bases between. Germline lookup yields CDR1 MNHEY and CDR2 SVGAGI. The CDR3 loop spans 15 amino acids. CDR3 amino acids: CASSYSSRMNTEAFF. CDR3 in DNA: TGTGCCAGCAGTTACTCGAGCAGGATGAACACTGAAGCTTTCTTT.

This clonotype was counted at least ten times. The chain is built from TRBV28 and TRBJ1-5; TRBD1 is a possible D gene (6 bases). The CDR3 is 16 amino acids. V shed 6 bases and J shed 5 bases, with 20 bases lying between them. Germline V gene data show CDR1 as MDHEN and CDR2 as SYDVKM. The CDR3 region has the DNA TGTGCCAGCAGCCCACCGACAGGATCCGGGCATCAGCCCCAGCATTTT. This codes for CASSPPTGSGHQPQHF.

This clonotype was seen ten or more times. The chain couples TRBV11-2 to TRBJ2-2; D is ambiguous. The CDR3 is 14 amino acids. The ends were cut back, 1 base at V and 0 bases at J, with 3 bases in the middle. Germline V CDR1 and CDR2: SGHAT, FQNNGV. As DNA, the CDR3 is TGTGCCAGCAGCTTAGGGGCGAACACCGGGGAGCTGTTTTTT. The encoded protein is CASSLGANTGELFF. Combining the CDR3 with reference TRBV11-2 and TRBJ2-2 gives the whole variable domain EAGVAQSPRYKIIEKRQSVAFWCNPISGHATLYWYQQILGQGPKLLIQFQNNGVVDDSQLPKDRFSAERLKGVDSTLKIQPAKLEDSAVYLCASSLGANTGELFFGEGSRLTVL.

This clonotype came up many times. This chain connects TRBV12-3 or TRBV12-4 to TRBJ2-5; weak D call: TRBD2 (6 bases). The V gene lost 2 bases and the J gene lost 7 bases, with 17 bases spanning the gap. This CDR3 contains 15 residues. As DNA, the CDR3 is TGTGCCAGCAGTTTAAATCTAGCGCCCCGGGGGACCCAGTACTTC. Translation gives CASSLNLAPRGTQYF.

This clonotype occurred a few times. The chain employs TRBV10-2 and TRBJ2-7, with D possibly matching TRBD2 (7 bases). The V gene lost 0 bases and the J gene lost 9 bases, with 27 bases spanning the gap. This CDR3 is built from 18 residues. Germline V gives CDR1 WSHSY, CDR2 SAAADI. CDR3: CASSESGQRGPRGDGQYF. CDR3 nucleotide sequence: TGCGCCAGCAGTGAGTCGGGCCAGCGGGGTCCCAGGGGCGACGGGCAGTACTTC.

This clonotype was seen only a few times. The V gene is TRBV6-1, the J gene TRBJ2-1, with 9 bases identical to TRBD2. Germline CDR1 reads MNHNS; CDR2 reads SASEGT. The junction had 8 bases not matched to a gene; V was cut back by 7 bases and J by 7 bases. The CDR3 is 14 residues long. CDR3 nucleotides: TGTGCCAGCATCCCGGGACTAGCTCAAAATGAGCAGTTCTTC. The encoded protein is CASIPGLAQNEQFF.

This clonotype was observed a handful of times. J is TRBJ2-2 and V is TRBV7-9; 8 nucleotides agree with TRBD1. CDR3 length: 18 residues. CDR1 is SEHNR and CDR2 is FQNEAQ in the germline V gene (reference sequence). Losses at the gene ends were 5 bases for V and 1 base for J; bases not matched to a gene: 12. CDR3 sequence reads: CASSPRDPDRGNTGELFF. In nucleotides, the CDR3 is TGTGCCAGCAGCCCTCGGGATCCTGACAGGGGGAACACCGGGGAGCTGTTTTTT.

There are many counts of this clonotype. The chain has TRBV18 and TRBJ1-1, with TRBD1 matching over 8 bases. This CDR3 comprises 15 residues. CDR1 KGHSH and CDR2 LQKENI come from the germline V gene. V lost 3 bases to trimming and J lost 6 bases; unmatched junction nucleotides: 9. CDR3 in DNA: TGTGCCAGCTCACCGATGGGACAGGTTGGACCTGAAGCTTTCTTT. Protein sequence: CASSPMGQVGPEAFF.

This clonotype was seen repeatedly, ten times or more. The chain recombines TRBV11-3 with TRBJ2-3; D remains ambiguous. Germline V gene lookup returns CDR1 SGHNT and CDR2 YENEEA. The V and J ends lost 1 base and 2 bases respectively, with 10 bases between them. CDR3 length equals 15 residues. The CDR3 DNA is TGTGCCAGCAGCTTAGGGGTGAGCGACACAGATACGCAGTATTTT. It codes for CASSLGVSDTDTQYF. The variable domain in full, with the rest retrieved from reference TRBV11-3 and TRBJ2-3, is EAGVVQSPRYKIIEKKQPVAFWCNPISGHNTLYWYLQNLGQGPELLIRYENEEAVDDSQLPKDRFSAERLKGVDSTLKIQPAELGDSAVYLCASSLGVSDTDTQYFGPGTRLTVL.

This clonotype was seen many times. The chain is built from TRBV12-3 or TRBV12-4 and TRBJ2-7; 11 bases match TRBD2. The V segment lost 5 bases and the J segment 2 bases; nucleotides outside the gene matches: 5. CDR3 length equals 15 residues. CDR3 protein: CASSRGTSGPYEQYF. The DNA of the CDR3 is TGTGCCAGCAGTCGAGGGACTAGCGGACCCTACGAGCAGTACTTC.

V and J are TRBV19 and TRBJ2-1; 9 nucleotides agree with TRBD2. This CDR3 has 15 residues. Looked up from germline, CDR1 is LNHDA and CDR2 is SQIVND (reference sequence). V lost 8 bases to trimming and J lost 0 bases; unmatched junction nucleotides: 5. CDR3 nucleotides: TGTGCCAGTCGTCTAGCGGGGCACTCCTACAATGAGCAGTTCTTC. This translates into CASRLAGHSYNEQFF.

This clonotype was counted many times. This chain's CDR3 is CASSDSITGELFF. CDR3 in DNA: TGTGCCAGCAGTGACAGTATCACCGGGGAGCTGTTTTTT. This chain connects TRBV28 to TRBJ2-2; D is possibly TRBD1 (5 bases). The V end was cut by 5 bases, the J end by 4 bases, with 8 bases between. The germline CDR1 and CDR2 sequences are MDHEN and SYDVKM. The CDR3 runs 13 residues. Filled out from reference TRBV28 and TRBJ2-2, the complete variable domain reads DVKVTQSSRYLVKRTGEKVFLECVQDMDHENMFWYRQDPGLGLRLIYFSYDVKMKEKGDIPEGYSVSREKKERFSLILESASTNQTSMYLCASSDSITGELFFGEGSRLTVL.